This T cell receptor beta chain was identified in a study of cytomegalovirus exposure and HLA in healthy donors. General study results and limits: For presence/absence analyses, sequencing depth was assumed to be roughly uniform across donors. In a later analysis, most CMV-associated TCR beta chains appeared HLA-restricted. Sequencing likely produced, as an artifact, a cluster of highly shared sequence variants.

Both 60 Vbeta primers and 13 Jbeta primers went into the PCR. Only in-frame clones appear in the TCRdb table, and some are missing; sequencing was by immunoSEQ multiplex PCR. In all, the sample yields approximately 110,000 clones. Germline V gene data show CDR1 as SGDLS and CDR2 as YYNGEE. Trimming stripped 0 bases from V and 0 bases from J, with 9 bases between. The CDR3 covers 15 residues. A word on this clone: Antigen: not known.

The rearrangement uses TRBV9 and TRBJ2-5; D gene ambiguous. This clonotype was sampled from a man aged 45 to 65 in good health and CMV-seronegative. The specimen sequenced was PBMCs. The CDR3 loop reads CASSVAGQYQETQYF. The CDR3 DNA sequence: TGTGCCAGCAGCGTAGCTGGGCAGTACCAAGAGACCCAGTACTTC.